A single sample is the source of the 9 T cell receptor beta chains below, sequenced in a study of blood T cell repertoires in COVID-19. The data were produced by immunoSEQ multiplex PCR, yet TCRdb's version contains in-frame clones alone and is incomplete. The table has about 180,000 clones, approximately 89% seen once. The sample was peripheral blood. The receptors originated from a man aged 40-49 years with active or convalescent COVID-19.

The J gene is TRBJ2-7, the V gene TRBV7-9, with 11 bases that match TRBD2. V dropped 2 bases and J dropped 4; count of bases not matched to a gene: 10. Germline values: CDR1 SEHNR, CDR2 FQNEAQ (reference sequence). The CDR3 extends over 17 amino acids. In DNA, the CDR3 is TGTGCCAGCAGCTTACCTCCGACTAGCGGGGAAGTGTACGAGCAGTACTTC. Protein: CASSLPPTSGEVYEQYF.

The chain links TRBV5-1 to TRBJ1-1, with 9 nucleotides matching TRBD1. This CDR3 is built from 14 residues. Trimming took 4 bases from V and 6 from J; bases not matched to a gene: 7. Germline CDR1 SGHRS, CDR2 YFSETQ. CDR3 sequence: CASSRDRAGAEAFF. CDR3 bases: TGCGCCAGCAGCAGGGACAGGGCTGGCGCTGAAGCTTTCTTT.

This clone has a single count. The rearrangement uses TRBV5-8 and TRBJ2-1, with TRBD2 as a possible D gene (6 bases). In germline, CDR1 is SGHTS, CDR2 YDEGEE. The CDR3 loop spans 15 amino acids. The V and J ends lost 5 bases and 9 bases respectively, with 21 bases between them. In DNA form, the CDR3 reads TGTGCCAGCAGTCCGGGCGGACTACAATTCCGTGAGCAGTTCTTC. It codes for CASSPGGLQFREQFF. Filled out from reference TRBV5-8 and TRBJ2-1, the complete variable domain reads EAGVTQSPTHLIKTRGQQATLRCSPISGHTSVYWYQQALGLGLQFLLWYDEGEERNRGNFPPRFSGRQFPNYSSELNVNALELEDSALYLCASSPGGLQFREQFFGPGTRLTVL.

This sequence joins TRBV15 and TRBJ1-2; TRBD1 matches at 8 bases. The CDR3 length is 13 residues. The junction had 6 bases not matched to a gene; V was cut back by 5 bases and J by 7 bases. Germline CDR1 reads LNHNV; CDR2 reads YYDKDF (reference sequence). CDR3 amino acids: CATSHRQGLGYTF. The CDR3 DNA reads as TGTGCCACCAGCCATCGACAGGGGCTTGGCTACACCTTC.

CDR3 loop: CASSLYRGGYTEAFF. The CDR3 DNA is TGCGCCAGCAGCCTATACCGGGGGGGTTACACTGAAGCTTTCTTT. The chain combines TRBV4-3 with TRBJ1-1; tentative D call: TRBD1 (5 bases). The CDR3 is made up of 15 amino acids. Germline CDR1 LGHNA, CDR2 YSLEER. V gave up 4 bases and J gave up 3 bases, with 15 bases separating them.

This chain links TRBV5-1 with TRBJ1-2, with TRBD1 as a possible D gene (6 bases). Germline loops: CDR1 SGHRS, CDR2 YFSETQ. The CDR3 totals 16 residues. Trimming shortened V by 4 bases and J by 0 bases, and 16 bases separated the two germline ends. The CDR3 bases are TGCGCCAGCAGCCCTGGACAGACCCCTACTAACTATGGCTACACCTTC. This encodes CASSPGQTPTNYGYTF.

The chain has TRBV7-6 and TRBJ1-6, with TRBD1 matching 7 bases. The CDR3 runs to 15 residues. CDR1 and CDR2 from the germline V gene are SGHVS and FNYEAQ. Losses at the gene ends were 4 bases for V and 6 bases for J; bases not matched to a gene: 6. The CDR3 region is CASSSRTGVNSPLHF. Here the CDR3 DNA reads TGTGCCAGCAGCTCCAGGACAGGAGTTAATTCACCCCTCCACTTT.

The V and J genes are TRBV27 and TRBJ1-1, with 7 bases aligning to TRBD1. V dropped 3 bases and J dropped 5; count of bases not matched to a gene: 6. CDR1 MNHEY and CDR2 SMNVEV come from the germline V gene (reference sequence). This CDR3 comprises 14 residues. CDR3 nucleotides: TGTGCCAGCAGTTTTACAGGGGAATGGACTGAAGCTTTCTTT. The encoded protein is CASSFTGEWTEAFF.

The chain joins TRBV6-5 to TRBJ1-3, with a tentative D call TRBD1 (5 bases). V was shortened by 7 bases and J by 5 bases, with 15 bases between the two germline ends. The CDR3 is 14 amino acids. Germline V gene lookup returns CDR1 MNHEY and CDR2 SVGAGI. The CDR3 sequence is CASKLATGRNTIYF. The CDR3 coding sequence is TGTGCCAGCAAACTAGCTACGGGGCGAAACACCATATATTTT.